The clone carrying this T cell receptor (beta chain) has only a few counts. The antigen is undetermined. From the 5' RACE reads, TCRdb called clonotypes with MiXCR, one entry per CDR3 protein. The data contain about 470,000 distinct CDR3 sequences, nearly 25% of them singletons. These data belong to a study of T-cell memory formation after mild COVID-19. General study points: Contracting clones from day 15 to 85 had balanced CD4/CD8; later expanders favoured CD4+.

Germline CDR1 reads SGHTA; CDR2 reads FQGTGA. The germline V and J ends were trimmed by 2 bases and 1 base, with 9 bases remaining between them. CDR3 size: 15 residues. The rearrangement joins TRBV7-3 to TRBJ2-1; D unclear. The sample taken for sequencing was PBMCs or a T cell subset sorted from them (not recorded which). The receptor was isolated from an adult woman who had mild COVID-19 (a few samples of this study predate the infection). Cell type and time point are not known. In nucleotides, the CDR3 is TGTGCCAGCAGCTTATCACGGATTTCCTACAATGAGCAGTTCTTC. Translated, it gives CASSLSRISYNEQFF. Drawing the rest from reference TRBV7-3 and TRBJ2-1, the complete variable domain is GAGVSQTPSNKVTEKGKYVELRCDPISGHTALYWYRQSLGQGPEFLIYFQGTGAADDSGLPNDRFFAVRPEGSVSTLKIQRTERGDSAVYLCASSLSRISYNEQFFGPGTRLTVL.